The 15 T cell receptor beta chains below were found in one sample sequenced in a study of T cell responses to AZD1222 COVID-19 vaccine. This table comes from immunoSEQ multiplex PCR, and its TCRdb copy is limited to in-frame clones, with some not included. The sample consists of 150,000 or so clones, about 90% of them appearing once. The specimen comprised peripheral blood, sampled 28 days after the second AZD1222 dose. All receptors come from an adult who received the AZD1222 COVID-19 vaccine.

This clone was found once. The chain employs TRBV28 and TRBJ1-3; no clear D gene. Between the trimmed V and J ends, which lost 3 bases and 3 bases, there was a span of 18 bases. CDR1 and CDR2 (germline): MDHEN, SYDVKM. The CDR3 consists of 17 residues. The DNA for the CDR3 is TGTGCCAGCAGTTTTTCCTATTCAGTGGACCATGGAAACACCATATATTTT. Amino acid sequence: CASSFSYSVDHGNTIYF.

The rearrangement links TRBV5-1 to TRBJ2-7; TRBD2 matches 7 bases. V shed 4 bases, J shed 5 bases, and the junction held 9 bases outside the gene matches. CDR1 is SGHRS, CDR2 YFSETQ, per germline. The CDR3 has 14 residues. CDR3 in DNA: TGCGCCAGCAGCGCCCGGGGGGATGCCCACGAGCAGTACTTC. It specifies CASSARGDAHEQYF.

This chain connects TRBV5-3 to TRBJ1-5; no clear D. TRBV5-3 is given ORF status, its function remaining uncertain. The CDR3 has 17 amino acids. The ends were cut back, 0 bases at V and 4 bases at J, with 17 bases in the middle. CDR3 residues: CARSLEVRSGSNQPQHF. The CDR3 DNA reads as TGTGCCAGAAGCTTGGAGGTACGGTCGGGGTCGAATCAGCCCCAGCATTTT.

The rearrangement joins TRBV18 to TRBJ2-2, with D possibly being TRBD1 (6 bases). The CDR3 is 14 amino acids. CDR1 is KGHSH, CDR2 LQKENI, per germline. The V end was cut by 3 bases, the J end by 5 bases, with 10 bases between. The CDR3 bases are TGTGCCAGCTCACCGATACAGGGAACCGGGGAGCTGTTTTTT. Translating gives CASSPIQGTGELFF.

The genes are TRBV2 and TRBJ2-1, with D uncertain. The V end lost 2 bases, the J end lost 0 bases, and 8 bases lay between the germline ends. CDR1 and CDR2 (germline): SNHLY, FYNNEI. The CDR3 is made up of 15 amino acids. CDR3 loop: CASSETRNSYNEQFF. CDR3 nucleotide sequence: TGTGCCAGCAGTGAAACCAGGAACTCCTACAATGAGCAGTTCTTC.

A few counts support this clone. CDR3 amino acids: CASSQDRTQYF. The CDR3 DNA reads TGTGCCAGCAGCCAGGACAGGACGCAGTATTTT. V usage is TRBV14 and J usage is TRBJ2-3; 7 nucleotides align to TRBD1. J lost 9 bases, V lost 3 bases, and 0 bases had no gene match. From germline, CDR1 is SGHDN and CDR2 FVKESK. The CDR3 has 11 amino acids.

This chain uses TRBV7-2 with TRBJ2-3; D might be TRBD2 (5 bases). Germline CDR1 SGHTA, CDR2 FQGNSA. The CDR3 totals 16 residues. Trimming took 5 bases from V and 0 from J, leaving 15 bases between them. The CDR3 nucleotides read TGTGCCAGCAGCCCCAACGGACTCTCTAGCACAGATACGCAGTATTTT. Protein: CASSPNGLSSTDTQYF.

The chain uses TRBV11-1 and TRBJ2-5; D assignment may be TRBD1 or TRBD2 (5 bases each). Trimming removed 4 bases from V and 5 bases from J, with 17 bases in between. Germline V gene sequence: CDR1 SGHAT, CDR2 FQDESV (reference sequence). The CDR3 has 15 amino acids. The CDR3 sequence: CASSSSPPGRETQYF. Here the CDR3 DNA reads TGTGCCAGCAGCTCCTCCCCTCCGGGACGGGAGACCCAGTACTTC.

The rearrangement uses TRBV6-6 and TRBJ1-5; D is unclear. This CDR3 contains 11 residues. Germline V gene lookup returns CDR1 MNHNY and CDR2 SVGAGI (reference sequence). V lost 6 bases and J 4 bases, leaving 4 bases between the germline ends. CDR3 coding DNA: TGTGCCAGCAGCGCAAATCAGCCCCAGCATTTT. Residues: CASSANQPQHF.

The chain is built from TRBV19 and TRBJ1-2, with D possibly TRBD1 on 5 matching bases. From germline, CDR1 is LNHDA and CDR2 SQIVND (reference sequence). Deletions cut 9 bases from V and 2 bases from J, with 10 bases between. The CDR3 contains 12 residues. The CDR3 here is CASRDLNYGYTF. CDR3 coding DNA: TGTGCCAGCAGGGACTTAAACTATGGCTACACCTTC.

The chain couples TRBV6-1 to TRBJ1-5; tentative D call: TRBD1 (6 bases). There are 16 residues in the CDR3. V gave up 4 bases and J gave up 5 bases, with 18 bases separating them. CDR1 is MNHNS, CDR2 SASEGT, per germline. For the CDR3, the DNA is TGTGCCAGCAGTGCTGTAGGGGGGAATAATGATCAGCCCCAGCATTTT. Its translation is CASSAVGGNNDQPQHF.

The chain couples TRBV4-2 to TRBJ2-5, with D perhaps TRBD2 (6 bases). The ends were cut back, 3 bases at V and 5 bases at J, with 13 bases in the middle. The germline V gene has CDR1 LGHNA and CDR2 YNFKEQ. The CDR3 length is 14 residues. CDR3 loop: CASSQELARETQYF. The CDR3 region has the DNA TGTGCCAGCAGCCAGGAACTAGCTCGGGAGACCCAGTACTTC.

This clone was observed once. This chain joins TRBV3-1 (or the pseudogene TRBV3-2) and TRBJ2-3, with 8 bases aligning to TRBD2. J lost 5 bases, V lost 1 base, and 5 bases had no gene match. CDR3 length: 15 residues. The V gene's germline CDR1 is LGHDT and CDR2 YNNKEL (reference sequence). The CDR3 DNA sequence: TGTGCCAGCAGCCAAGCACCGGGGGGGGTAGATACGCAGTATTTT. Its translation: CASSQAPGGVDTQYF.

This clone was seen once. This chain connects TRBV7-8 to TRBJ2-1, with TRBD2 matching 12 bases. Unmatched junction bases numbered 4, after V lost 0 bases and J lost 13 bases. CDR1 and CDR2 from the germline V gene are SGHVS and FQNEAQ. This CDR3 has 14 amino acids. The DNA for the CDR3 is TGTGCCAGCAGCTTAGCCCTAGCGGGAGGGTTCCAGTTCTTC. Translated: CASSLALAGGFQFF.

The chain recombines TRBV7-6 with TRBJ1-1; D gene unclear. Germline CDR1 SGHVS, CDR2 FNYEAQ. The CDR3 sequence is 15 residues long. The V and J ends lost 1 base and 0 bases respectively, with 9 bases between them. The CDR3 DNA reads TGTGCCAGCAGCTTAGGAGGCAGCATGAACACTGAAGCTTTCTTT. Translating gives CASSLGGSMNTEAFF.